Listed below are T cell receptor beta chains from one sample, sequenced in a study of OX40 agonist ivuxolimab in advanced cancers. Profiling relied on immunoSEQ multiplex PCR, and the TCRdb table lists in-frame clones only, not all of them. The table has 80,000 to 100,000 clones, approximately 93% seen once. The source was CD4+ or CD8+ T cells sorted from blood, collected in a trial of the OX40 agonist ivuxolimab. The receptors shown here come from an adult with an advanced solid tumor such as melanoma, head and neck, liver or kidney cancer. Both conserved end residues are part of each CDR3. The order of the fields is V gene, clone size, J gene, D gene, CDR3 protein, CDR3 DNA. A D gene is named only where the DNA matches it firmly. Rows may omit the clone size; those that give it use once, few, many or a size class.

v_call: TRBV5-4; clone_size: NA; j_call: TRBJ2-7; d_call: TRBD1; cdr3_aa: CASSLNSGTGVYEQYF; cdr3_nt: TGTGCCAGCAGCTTGAACTCCGGGACAGGGGTTTACGAGCAGTACTTC
v_call: TRBV10-1; clone_size: NA; j_call: TRBJ2-1; d_call: TRBD2; cdr3_aa: CASSKLRRGGYNEQFF; cdr3_nt: TGCGCCAGCAGTAAACTCCGGCGGGGGGGCTACAATGAGCAGTTCTTC
v_call: TRBV11-2; clone_size: NA; j_call: TRBJ2-2; d_call: NA; cdr3_aa: CASSFQGSGGELFF; cdr3_nt: TGTGCCAGCAGCTTTCAGGGGAGCGGCGGGGAGCTGTTTTTT
v_call: TRBV28; clone_size: NA; j_call: TRBJ1-1; d_call: NA; cdr3_aa: CASRGGGRSTEAFF; cdr3_nt: TGTGCCAGCAGGGGCGGGGGGCGTAGCACTGAAGCTTTCTTT
v_call: TRBV5-1; clone_size: few; j_call: TRBJ2-7; d_call: TRBD1; cdr3_aa: CASSLTAGGGEQYF; cdr3_nt: TGCGCCAGCAGCTTGACGGCAGGGGGTGGGGAGCAGTACTTC
v_call: TRBV9; clone_size: NA; j_call: TRBJ2-2; d_call: TRBD1; cdr3_aa: CASSVFYGDRATGELFF; cdr3_nt: TGTGCCAGCAGCGTTTTTTATGGGGACAGGGCAACCGGGGAGCTGTTTTTT
v_call: TRBV2; clone_size: once; j_call: TRBJ1-1; d_call: TRBD1; cdr3_aa: CASSYRGAITEAFF; cdr3_nt: TGTGCCAGCAGCTACAGGGGAGCGATCACTGAAGCTTTCTTT
v_call: TRBV7-3; clone_size: NA; j_call: TRBJ2-1; d_call: NA; cdr3_aa: CASSLDRDNEQFF; cdr3_nt: TGTGCCAGCAGCTTAGACAGAGACAATGAGCAGTTCTTC
v_call: TRBV11-1; clone_size: NA; j_call: TRBJ1-2; d_call: NA; cdr3_aa: CASSLYGGGYTF; cdr3_nt: TGTGCCAGCAGCTTATATGGTGGAGGCTACACCTTC
v_call: TRBV27; clone_size: NA; j_call: TRBJ2-1; d_call: NA; cdr3_aa: CASSRLDGYNEQFF; cdr3_nt: TGTGCCAGCAGTCGACTAGATGGGTACAATGAGCAGTTCTTC
v_call: TRBV7-9; clone_size: NA; j_call: TRBJ2-5; d_call: TRBD1; cdr3_aa: CASSLRSTGDQETQYF; cdr3_nt: TGTGCCAGCAGCTTGAGGTCGACAGGGGATCAAGAGACCCAGTACTTC
v_call: TRBV9; clone_size: NA; j_call: TRBJ2-7; d_call: NA; cdr3_aa: CASSPGGQNYEQYF; cdr3_nt: TGTGCCAGCAGCCCGGGAGGACAGAACTACGAGCAGTACTTC
v_call: TRBV9; clone_size: NA; j_call: TRBJ1-1; d_call: TRBD1; cdr3_aa: CASSVGPGTGAPTEAFF; cdr3_nt: TGTGCCAGCAGCGTAGGCCCCGGGACAGGGGCGCCTACTGAAGCTTTCTTT
v_call: TRBV5-1; clone_size: NA; j_call: TRBJ2-7; d_call: NA; cdr3_aa: CASSFPPLTGYEQYF; cdr3_nt: TGCGCCAGCAGCTTCCCCCCGCTGACAGGTTACGAGCAGTACTTC
v_call: TRBV4-3; clone_size: once; j_call: TRBJ1-5; d_call: NA; cdr3_aa: CASSAQGTNQPQHF; cdr3_nt: TGCGCCAGCAGCGCCCAGGGGACCAATCAGCCCCAGCATTTT
v_call: TRBV27; clone_size: once; j_call: TRBJ2-2; d_call: TRBD1; cdr3_aa: CASSFRAGGTGELFF; cdr3_nt: TGTGCCAGCAGTTTTAGGGCAGGGGGCACCGGGGAGCTGTTTTTT
v_call: TRBV27; clone_size: NA; j_call: TRBJ1-6; d_call: NA; cdr3_aa: CASSPSGGRRGSPLHF; cdr3_nt: TGTGCCAGCAGTCCCTCGGGCGGCAGAAGAGGATCACCCCTCCACTTT
v_call: TRBV28; clone_size: NA; j_call: TRBJ1-3; d_call: NA; cdr3_aa: CASSPRQRNTIYF; cdr3_nt: TGTGCCAGCAGTCCTAGACAGAGAAACACCATATATTTT
v_call: TRBV9; clone_size: NA; j_call: TRBJ2-1; d_call: NA; cdr3_aa: CASSAGRLSYNEQFF; cdr3_nt: TGTGCCAGCAGCGCGGGCAGGCTCTCCTACAATGAGCAGTTCTTC
v_call: TRBV7-9; clone_size: NA; j_call: TRBJ1-2; d_call: TRBD1; cdr3_aa: CASSPTGGDGYTF; cdr3_nt: TGTGCCAGCAGCCCGACAGGGGGCGATGGCTACACCTTC
v_call: TRBV19; clone_size: few; j_call: TRBJ1-1; d_call: NA; cdr3_aa: CASRRNTEAFF; cdr3_nt: TGTGCCAGCCGGCGCAACACTGAAGCTTTCTTT
v_call: TRBV9; clone_size: NA; j_call: TRBJ2-5; d_call: TRBD2; cdr3_aa: CASSLQGLGGEETQYF; cdr3_nt: TGTGCCAGCAGCCTCCAAGGACTAGGAGGAGAGGAGACCCAGTACTTC
v_call: TRBV2; clone_size: NA; j_call: TRBJ2-7; d_call: TRBD2; cdr3_aa: CASSSRGGEISSYEQYF; cdr3_nt: TGTGCCAGCAGTTCCCGTGGGGGGGAAATAAGCTCCTACGAGCAGTACTTC
v_call: TRBV7-6; clone_size: NA; j_call: TRBJ1-3; d_call: NA; cdr3_aa: CASSLAADNSGNTIYF; cdr3_nt: TGTGCCAGCAGCTTAGCGGCGGATAACTCTGGAAACACCATATATTTT
v_call: TRBV19; clone_size: NA; j_call: TRBJ2-7; d_call: NA; cdr3_aa: CASRGSREQYF; cdr3_nt: TGTGCCAGTAGGGGGTCTCGGGAGCAGTACTTC
v_call: TRBV7-2; clone_size: NA; j_call: TRBJ1-2; d_call: NA; cdr3_aa: CASSLAGAGMSYGYTF; cdr3_nt: TGTGCCAGCAGCTTAGCGGGGGCAGGGATGTCCTATGGCTACACCTTC
v_call: TRBV28; clone_size: NA; j_call: TRBJ2-5; d_call: TRBD1; cdr3_aa: CASSKQGVQETQYF; cdr3_nt: TGTGCCAGCAGTAAACAGGGGGTCCAAGAGACCCAGTACTTC
v_call: TRBV7-2; clone_size: NA; j_call: TRBJ2-5; d_call: NA; cdr3_aa: CASSLAGQGGETQYF; cdr3_nt: TGTGCCAGCAGCTTAGCGGGGCAGGGGGGAGAGACCCAGTACTTC
v_call: TRBV5-1; clone_size: NA; j_call: TRBJ2-3; d_call: TRBD2; cdr3_aa: CASSLNLAGDTQYF; cdr3_nt: TGCGCCAGCAGCCTCAACCTAGCGGGAGATACGCAGTATTTT
v_call: TRBV11-2; clone_size: NA; j_call: TRBJ2-7; d_call: NA; cdr3_aa: CASSLQDYEQYF; cdr3_nt: TGTGCCAGCAGCTTACAGGACTACGAGCAGTACTTC
v_call: TRBV19; clone_size: few; j_call: TRBJ2-7; d_call: NA; cdr3_aa: CASSSPPADEQYF; cdr3_nt: TGTGCCAGTAGTTCCCCACCGGCGGACGAGCAGTACTTC
v_call: TRBV28; clone_size: NA; j_call: TRBJ1-1; d_call: TRBD1; cdr3_aa: CASSLGGGGNTEAFF; cdr3_nt: TGTGCCAGCAGTTTAGGAGGGGGCGGGAACACTGAAGCTTTCTTT